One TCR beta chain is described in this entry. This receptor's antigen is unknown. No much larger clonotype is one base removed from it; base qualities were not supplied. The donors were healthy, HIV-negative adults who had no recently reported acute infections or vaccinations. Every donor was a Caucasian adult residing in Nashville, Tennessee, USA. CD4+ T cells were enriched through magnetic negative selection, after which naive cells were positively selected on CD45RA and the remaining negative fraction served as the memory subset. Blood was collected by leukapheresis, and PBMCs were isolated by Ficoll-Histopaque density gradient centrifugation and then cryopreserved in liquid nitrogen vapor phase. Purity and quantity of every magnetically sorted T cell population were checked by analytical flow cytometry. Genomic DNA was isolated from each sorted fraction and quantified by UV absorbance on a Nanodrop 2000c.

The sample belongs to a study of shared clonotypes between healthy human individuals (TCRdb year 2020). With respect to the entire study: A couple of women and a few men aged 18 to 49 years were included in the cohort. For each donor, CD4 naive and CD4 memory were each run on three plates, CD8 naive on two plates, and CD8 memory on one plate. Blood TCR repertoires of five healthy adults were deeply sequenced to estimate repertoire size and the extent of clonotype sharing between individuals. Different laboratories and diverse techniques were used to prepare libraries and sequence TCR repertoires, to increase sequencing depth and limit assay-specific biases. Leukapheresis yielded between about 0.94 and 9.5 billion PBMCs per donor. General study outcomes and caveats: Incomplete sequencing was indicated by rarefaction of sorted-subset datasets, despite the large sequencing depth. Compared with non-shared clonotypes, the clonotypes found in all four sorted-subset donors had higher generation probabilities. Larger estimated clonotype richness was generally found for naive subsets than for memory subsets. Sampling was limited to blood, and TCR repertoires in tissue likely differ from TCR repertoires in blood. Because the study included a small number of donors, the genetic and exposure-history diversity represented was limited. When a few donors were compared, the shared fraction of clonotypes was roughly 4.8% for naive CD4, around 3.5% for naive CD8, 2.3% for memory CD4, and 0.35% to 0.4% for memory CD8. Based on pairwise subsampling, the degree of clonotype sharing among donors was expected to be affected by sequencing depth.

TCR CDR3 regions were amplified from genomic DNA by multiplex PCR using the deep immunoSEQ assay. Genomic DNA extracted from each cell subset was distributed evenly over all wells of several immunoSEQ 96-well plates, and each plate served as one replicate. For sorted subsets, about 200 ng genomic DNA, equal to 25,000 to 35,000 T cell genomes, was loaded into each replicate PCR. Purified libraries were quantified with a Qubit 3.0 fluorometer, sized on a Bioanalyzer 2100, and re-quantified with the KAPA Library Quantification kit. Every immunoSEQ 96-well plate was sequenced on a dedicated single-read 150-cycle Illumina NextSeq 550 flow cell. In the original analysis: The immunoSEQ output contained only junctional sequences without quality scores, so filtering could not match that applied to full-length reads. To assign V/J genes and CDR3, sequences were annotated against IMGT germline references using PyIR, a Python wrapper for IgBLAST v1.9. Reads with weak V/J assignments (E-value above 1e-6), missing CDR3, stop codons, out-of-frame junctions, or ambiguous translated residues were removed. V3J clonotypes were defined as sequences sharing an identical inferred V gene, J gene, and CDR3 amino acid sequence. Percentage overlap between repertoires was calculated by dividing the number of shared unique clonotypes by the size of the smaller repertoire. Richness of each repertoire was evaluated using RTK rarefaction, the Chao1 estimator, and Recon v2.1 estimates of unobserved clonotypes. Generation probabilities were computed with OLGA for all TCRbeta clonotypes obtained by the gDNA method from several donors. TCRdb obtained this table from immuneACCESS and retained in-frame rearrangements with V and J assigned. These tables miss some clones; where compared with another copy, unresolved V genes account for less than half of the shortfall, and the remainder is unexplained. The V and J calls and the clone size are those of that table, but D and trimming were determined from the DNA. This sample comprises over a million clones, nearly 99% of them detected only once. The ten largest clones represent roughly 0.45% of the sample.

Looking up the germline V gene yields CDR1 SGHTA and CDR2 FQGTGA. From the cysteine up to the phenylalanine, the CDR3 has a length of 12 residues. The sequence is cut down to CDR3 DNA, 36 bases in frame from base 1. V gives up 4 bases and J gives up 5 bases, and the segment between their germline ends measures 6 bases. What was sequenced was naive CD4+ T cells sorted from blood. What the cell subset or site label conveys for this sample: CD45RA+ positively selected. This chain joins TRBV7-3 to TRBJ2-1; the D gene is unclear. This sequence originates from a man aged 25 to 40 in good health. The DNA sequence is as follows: TGTGCCAGCAGCTCAGGTGACAATGAGCAGTTCTTC. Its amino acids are CASSSGDNEQFF.